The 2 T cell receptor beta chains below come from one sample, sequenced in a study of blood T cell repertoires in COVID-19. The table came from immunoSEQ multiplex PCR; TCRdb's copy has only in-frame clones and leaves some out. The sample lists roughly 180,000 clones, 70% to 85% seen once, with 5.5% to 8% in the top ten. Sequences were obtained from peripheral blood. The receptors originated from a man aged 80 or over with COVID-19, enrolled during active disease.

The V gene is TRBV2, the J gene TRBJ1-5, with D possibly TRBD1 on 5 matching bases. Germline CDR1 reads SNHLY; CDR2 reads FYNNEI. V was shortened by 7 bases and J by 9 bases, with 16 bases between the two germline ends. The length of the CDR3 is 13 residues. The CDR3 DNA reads TGTGCCAGCAAACTTCTAATGGGGGGGCCCCAGCATTTT. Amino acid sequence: CASKLLMGGPQHF. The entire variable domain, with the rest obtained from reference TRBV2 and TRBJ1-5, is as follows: EPEVTQTPSHQVTQMGQEVILRCVPISNHLYFYWYRQILGQKVEFLVSFYNNEISEKSEIFDDQFSVERPDGSNFTLKIRSTKLEDSAMYFCASKLLMGGPQHFGDGTRLSIL.

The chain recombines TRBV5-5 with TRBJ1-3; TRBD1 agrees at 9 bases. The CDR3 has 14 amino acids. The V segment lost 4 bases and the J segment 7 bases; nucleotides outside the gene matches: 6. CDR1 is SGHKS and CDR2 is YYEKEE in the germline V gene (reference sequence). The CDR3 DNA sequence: TGTGCCAGCAGCCTGGGACAGGGCCTCAACACCATATATTTT. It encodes CASSLGQGLNTIYF. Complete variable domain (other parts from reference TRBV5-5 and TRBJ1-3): DAGVTQSPTHLIKTRGQQVTLRCSPISGHKSVSWYQQVLGQGPQFIFQYYEKEERGRGNFPDRFSARQFPNYSSELNVNALLLGDSALYLCASSLGQGLNTIYFGEGSWLTVV.